The 29 T cell receptor beta chains listed next were all sequenced from one sample in a study of CD8+CD57+ T cells in acquired aplastic anemia. Both TCR beta VDJ combination and CDR3 sequence profiling were carried out. Genomic DNA was the template for this profiling. TCRdb re-analysed the reads in MiXCR, keeping a single row per CDR3 protein. The sample has about 160,000 distinct CDR3 sequences; 40% to 60% are singletons. The patients chosen for sequencing had shown expansion of CD8+CD57+ cells (detected by flow cytometry). The source material was sorted CD4+, CD8+, or CD8+CD57+ T cells (not recorded which) from PBMCs. All receptors derive from a human donor with aplastic anemia.

This clonotype has at least ten counts. The chain joins TRBV7-2 to TRBJ1-2, with 11 bases matching TRBD1. Germline V lookup: CDR1 SGHTA, CDR2 FQGNSA. CDR3 length: 15 residues. V shed 5 bases, J shed 7 bases, and the junction held 9 bases outside the gene matches. CDR3 sequence: CASSLIGQGAAGYTF. DNA of the CDR3: TGTGCCAGCAGCCTAATAGGACAGGGGGCGGCTGGCTACACCTTC.

The rearrangement joins TRBV20-1 to TRBJ2-6, with D tentatively TRBD1 or TRBD2 (6 bases each). This CDR3 spans 16 amino acids. CDR1 is DFQATT, CDR2 SNEGSKA, per germline (reference sequence). The ends were cut back, 0 bases at V and 4 bases at J, with 13 bases in the middle. The CDR3 bases are TGCAGTGCTAGAGATGTTCCGGGGGCAGGGGCCAACGTCCTGACTTTC. Amino acid sequence: CSARDVPGAGANVLTF.

This clonotype was detected many times. V and J are TRBV4-1 and TRBJ2-7, with 12 bases identical to TRBD2. Germline trimming cut 3 bases from V and 3 bases from J; bases unmatched to any gene: 6. Germline CDR1 and CDR2: MGHRA and YSYEKL. The CDR3 sequence is 16 residues long. The CDR3 bases are TGCGCCAGCAGCCACGGGACTAGCGGGTTACTCTACGAGCAGTACTTC. This translates into CASSHGTSGLLYEQYF.

This clonotype has only one observation. The chain is built from TRBV15 and TRBJ1-5; the D gene is possibly TRBD1 (6 bases). Germline V gives CDR1 LNHNV, CDR2 YYDKDF (reference sequence). Trimming took off 2 bases at V and 6 bases at J, with 14 bases between the two ends. This CDR3 has 15 residues. In DNA, the CDR3 is TGTGCCACCAGCAGATACAGGGAAAAAGGTCAGCCCCAGCATTTT. Translation: CATSRYREKGQPQHF. Based on the CDR3 plus reference TRBV15 and TRBJ1-5, the full variable domain is DAMVIQNPRYQVTQFGKPVTLSCSQTLNHNVMYWYQQKSSQAPKLLFHYYDKDFNNEADTPDNFQSRRPNTSFCFLDIRSPGLGDTAMYLCATSRYREKGQPQHFGDGTRLSIL.

The V gene is TRBV29-1, the J gene TRBJ2-3; D not resolved. Trimming removed 4 bases from V and 1 base from J, with 9 bases in between. The V gene's germline CDR1 is SQVTM and CDR2 ANQGSEA. The CDR3 has 13 amino acids. In nucleotides, the CDR3 is TGCAGCGTTGTAGCTGGAGGCACAGATACGCAGTATTTT. Translating it yields CSVVAGGTDTQYF.

Turning to this clonotype: A read error may be the cause here, since a much bigger clone is one base away. The V call is TRBV9, the J call TRBJ1-2; the D gene is possibly TRBD1 (5 bases). There are 16 residues in the CDR3. Germline CDR1 reads SGDLS; CDR2 reads YYNGEE. Trimming stripped 5 bases from V and 3 bases from J, with 20 bases between. The CDR3 region is CASSCGHAVQYYGYTF. In DNA, the CDR3 is TGTGCCAGCAGTTGCGGACACGCCGTGCAGTACTATGGCTACACCTTC.

The chain links TRBV11-1 to TRBJ2-3; 7 bases fit TRBD2. There are 17 residues in the CDR3. Germline loops: CDR1 SGHAT, CDR2 FQDESV (reference sequence). V lost 0 bases, J lost 2 bases, and 8 bases stayed unmatched. CDR3 in DNA: TGTGCCAGCAGCTTAGCGGTTAGCGGGCTGTACACAGATACGCAGTATTTT. Protein sequence: CASSLAVSGLYTDTQYF.

This clonotype was seen ten or more times. The chain has TRBV15 and TRBJ2-1; either TRBD1 or TRBD2 may fit D (5 bases each). Per the germline V gene, CDR1 is LNHNV and CDR2 is YYDKDF (reference sequence). This CDR3 spans 13 amino acids. The V and J ends lost 3 bases and 13 bases respectively, with 16 bases between them. CDR3 amino acids: CATSSEGPVAQFF. CDR3 DNA: TGTGCCACCAGCAGCGAGGGGCCCGTGGCTCAGTTCTTC.

This clonotype was recorded at least ten times. The CDR3 loop is CASSPLRGTQGEQYF. The CDR3 DNA follows: TGTGCCAGCAGCCCACTTCGTGGAACTCAAGGGGAGCAGTACTTC. The chain combines TRBV11-3 with TRBJ2-7; D call uncertain. The CDR3 contains 15 residues. Per germline, CDR1 SGHNT and CDR2 YENEEA. Trimming removed 5 bases at V and 7 bases at J, with 21 bases between.

Points on this clonotype: A read error may account for a junction end that differs from germline. The V and J genes are TRBV19 and TRBJ1-1; D gene ambiguous. The CDR3 is made up of 12 amino acids. Looked up from germline, CDR1 is LNHDA and CDR2 is SQIVND (reference sequence). The CDR3 region has the DNA TGTGCTAGTAGGAAAGATAACACTGAAGCTCTCTTT. As protein: CASRKDNTEALF.

This clonotype was detected a few times. The genes are TRBV24-1 and TRBJ2-2; D unresolved. Between the trimmed V and J ends, which lost 4 bases and 5 bases, there was a span of 7 bases. This CDR3 is 13 amino acids long. Germline assignment: CDR1 KGHDR and CDR2 SFDVKD. CDR3 sequence: CATSDRSTGELFF. In DNA, the CDR3 is TGTGCCACCAGTGACCGGAGTACCGGGGAGCTGTTTTTT.

This clonotype has ten or more counts. The chain has TRBV5-1 and TRBJ2-7; D might be TRBD1 (6 bases). Germline V gives CDR1 SGHRS, CDR2 YFSETQ. This CDR3 contains 15 residues. V gave up 4 bases and J gave up 2 bases, with 16 bases separating them. The CDR3 spells CASSPEPGQPYEQYF. The CDR3 DNA reads as TGCGCCAGCAGCCCGGAGCCGGGACAACCCTACGAGCAGTACTTC.

In the case of this clonotype: Mismatch with germline at one junction end may stem from a read error. The V call is TRBV10-1, the J call TRBJ2-3, with D unclear. There are 15 residues in the CDR3. The germline V gene has CDR1 WNHNN and CDR2 SYGVQD (reference sequence). This CDR3 is CASSESRSGTDAQYF. CDR3 sequence (DNA): TGCGCCAGCAGTGAGTCTAGATCTGGAACAGATGCGCAGTATTTT.

This clonotype was recorded at least ten times. The CDR3 nucleotides are TGTGCCAGTAGTCCGGGGACAGCCACAGATACGCAGTATTTT. Protein sequence: CASSPGTATDTQYF. This chain uses TRBV19 with TRBJ2-3; the match to TRBD1 covers 7 bases. The CDR3 totals 14 residues. Trimming took 5 bases from V and 2 from J; bases not matched to a gene: 4. CDR1 is LNHDA and CDR2 is SQIVND in the germline V gene (reference sequence).

This clonotype was seen a single time. This chain joins TRBV10-2 and TRBJ2-7; 11 bases fit TRBD2. Germline V gene sequence: CDR1 WSHSY, CDR2 SAAADI. The CDR3 is made up of 18 amino acids. V lost 6 bases, J lost 0 bases, and 13 bases stayed unmatched. The DNA for the CDR3 is TGCGCCAGCAGCACAGGAAGGACTAGCGGGCGGAGCTCCTACGAGCAGTACTTC. It translates to CASSTGRTSGRSSYEQYF.

This clonotype occurred many times. The chain combines TRBV6-1 with TRBJ1-6, with D unclear. Trimming took off 7 bases at V and 6 bases at J, with 13 bases between the two ends. CDR3 length equals 14 residues. CDR1 is MNHNS and CDR2 is SASEGT in the germline V gene. CDR3 region: CASTTWGGNSPLHF. The CDR3 region has the DNA TGTGCCAGCACCACCTGGGGAGGTAATTCACCCCTCCACTTT.

The chain recombines TRBV27 with TRBJ2-1, with D perhaps TRBD1 or TRBD2 (6 bases each). The length of the CDR3 is 14 residues. V dropped 5 bases and J dropped 8 bases, with 16 bases sitting between them. Germline-derived CDR1 and CDR2 are MNHEY and SMNVEV (reference sequence). Here the CDR3 DNA reads TGTGCCAGCAGTCCCCTCGGTGGGGGGCATGAGCAGTTCTTC. This codes for CASSPLGGGHEQFF.

Concerning this clonotype: The junction shows a germline mismatch at one end, possibly a read error. This chain joins TRBV7-2 and TRBJ1-6, with no clear D. The CDR3 length is 15 residues. The germline V gene encodes CDR1 SGHTA and CDR2 FQGNSA. The CDR3 protein is CASSLGSSGNSPIHF. CDR3 sequence (DNA): TGTGCCAGCAGCTTAGGTAGTTCCGGTAATTCACCCATCCACTTT.

The sample holds many counts of this clonotype. The V and J genes are TRBV10-1 and TRBJ2-7, with 11 bases that match TRBD2. The CDR3 is 14 amino acids. Germline lookup yields CDR1 WNHNN and CDR2 SYGVQD (reference sequence). After removal of 5 bases from V and 5 bases from J, the junction contained 5 bases not matched to a gene. CDR3 nucleotide sequence: TGCGCCAGCAGTCCCGGGACTAGCGGCCACGAGCAGTACTTC. It yields the protein CASSPGTSGHEQYF.

The chain couples TRBV5-1 to TRBJ2-7; 14 nucleotides line up with TRBD2. The CDR3 consists of 21 residues. Germline CDR1 and CDR2: SGHRS and YFSETQ. J was trimmed by 0 bases and V by 4 bases; bases with no gene match: 18. CDR3 sequence reads: CASSVAKGTGLAGGSSYEQYF. The DNA for the CDR3 is TGCGCCAGCAGCGTCGCCAAAGGAACCGGACTAGCGGGGGGTAGCTCCTACGAGCAGTACTTC.

The chain links TRBV12-3 or TRBV12-4 to TRBJ2-3; TRBD1 matches 7 bases. V was clipped by 1 base and J by 4 bases; unmatched bases: 2. There are 14 residues in the CDR3. The CDR3 DNA is TGTGCCAGCAGTTTAGGAACAGGGGCAGATACGCAGTATTTT. It yields the protein CASSLGTGADTQYF.

The chain uses TRBV9 and TRBJ2-1, with 10 bases that match TRBD1. Germline loops: CDR1 SGDLS, CDR2 YYNGEE. V shed 0 bases, J shed 7 bases, and the junction held 7 bases outside the gene matches. The length of the CDR3 is 16 residues. The CDR3 protein is CASSVDLGQGRNEQFF. The CDR3 DNA reads as TGTGCCAGCAGCGTAGATTTGGGACAGGGGAGGAATGAGCAGTTCTTC.

The V and J genes are TRBV10-3 and TRBJ2-1; 15 bases match TRBD2. The V segment lost 7 bases and the J segment 9 bases; nucleotides outside the gene matches: 1. There are 13 residues in the CDR3. Germline loops: CDR1 ENHRY, CDR2 SYGVKD. The CDR3 loop reads CAITGLAGGEQFF. Here the CDR3 DNA reads TGTGCCATCACGGGACTAGCGGGAGGTGAGCAGTTCTTC.

This clonotype was seen ten or more times. V and J are TRBV10-3 and TRBJ1-2; 8 bases are shared with TRBD1. The V gene's germline CDR1 is ENHRY and CDR2 SYGVKD. V trimming: 8 bases; J trimming: 3 bases; junction bases outside the gene matches: 8. This CDR3 region has 14 residues. The CDR3 region is CAIHPDRGDYGYTF. CDR3 in DNA: TGTGCCATCCATCCCGACAGGGGCGACTATGGCTACACCTTC.

On this clonotype: Given a much more abundant clone one base away, this may be a read error. The rearrangement uses TRBV5-1 and TRBJ2-1; D gene ambiguous. CDR1 is SGHRS and CDR2 is YFSETQ in the germline V gene. CDR3 length: 15 residues. Trimming took off 3 bases at V and 9 bases at J, with 19 bases between the two ends. CDR3 amino acids: CASSSGGETPTEQFF. CDR3 sequence (DNA): TGCGCCAGCAGCTCGGGCGGCGAGACACCTACTGAGCAGTTCTTC.

The chain joins TRBV11-1 to TRBJ2-1, with D possibly called TRBD1 or TRBD2 (5 bases each). The CDR3 is 16 amino acids. V was pared by 4 bases and J by 4 bases, with 17 bases between. Germline V gives CDR1 SGHAT, CDR2 FQDESV (reference sequence). The CDR3 coding sequence is TGTGCCAGCAGCTCGTTGGTGGCAGGGAGATACAATGAGCAGTTCTTC. Protein: CASSSLVAGRYNEQFF.

There are a few counts of this clonotype. The chain employs TRBV6-5 and TRBJ1-2; a possible D gene is TRBD1 (5 bases). Germline V CDR1 and CDR2: MNHEY, SVGAGI. The germline V and J ends were trimmed by 2 bases and 8 bases, with 9 bases remaining between them. The CDR3 has 12 residues. The CDR3 loop is CASSYGGEGYTF. The CDR3 bases are TGTGCCAGCAGTTACGGGGGGGAAGGCTACACCTTC.

The gene calls are TRBV20-1 and TRBJ2-7, with 8 bases matching TRBD1. The length of the CDR3 is 15 residues. V trimming: 3 bases; J trimming: 3 bases; junction bases outside the gene matches: 10. Germline V gene sequence: CDR1 DFQATT, CDR2 SNEGSKA (reference sequence). In DNA form, the CDR3 reads TGCAGTGCTAGCCCCACCAGGGGGCGCAACTACGAGCAGTACTTC. Translation: CSASPTRGRNYEQYF.

The rearrangement links TRBV20-1 to TRBJ2-7; D might be TRBD2 (5 bases). Looked up from germline, CDR1 is DFQATT and CDR2 is SNEGSKA (reference sequence). Trimming removed 6 bases from V and 9 bases from J, with 15 bases in between. The CDR3 consists of 11 residues. In DNA, the CDR3 is TGCAGTGCCAGACGGGAACGGGGGCAGTACTTC. Protein: CSARRERGQYF.